This is a list of T cell receptor beta chains from one sample in a study of kidney transplant recipient with SARS-CoV-2 infection. MiXCR, applied by TCRdb to the reads, yields one record per CDR3 protein. The sample yields some 220,000 distinct CDR3 sequences, around 30% seen once. This material consisted of a blood sample, taken at baseline and between days 110 and 120 from a kidney transplant recipient. The receptors were gathered from a male patient in his thirties who had COVID-19 and was a kidney transplant recipient. Some of the T cells may derive from the graft donor. The CDR3 runs from the conserved cysteine through the conserved F or W. The order of the fields is clone size, V gene, J gene, D gene, CDR3 DNA, CDR3 protein. The D gene is left open where the match is weak. Expanded clones get a size class; other rows say once, few or many, or leave the size out.

>many|TRBV19|TRBJ2-3|NA
TGTGCCAGTAGACCGAGCGATAGGACAGATACGCAGTATTTT
CASRPSDRTDTQYF
>many|TRBV7-9|TRBJ1-2|NA
TGTGCCAGCAGCCCCCAGTGGGACACCACCTATGGCTACACCTTC
CASSPQWDTTYGYTF
>many|TRBV12-3/TRBV12-4|TRBJ2-1|TRBD1
TGTGCCAGCAGCATTGACAGGGAAGATGAGCAGTTCTTC
CASSIDREDEQFF
>many|TRBV30|TRBJ2-7|NA
TGTGCCTGGAGTGGATCAGTTCTGGGGCATTCCTACGAGCAGTACTTC
CAWSGSVLGHSYEQYF
>many|TRBV9|TRBJ2-7|TRBD1
TGTGCCAGCAGCCCCCGACAGGGGAAGGAATATGGGGACGAGCAGTACTTC
CASSPRQGKEYGDEQYF
>few|TRBV5-1|TRBJ2-3|NA
TGCGCCAGCAGCTTGGCATACGGTAGCAGTGGAGATACGCAGTATTTT
CASSLAYGSSGDTQYF
>many|TRBV12-3/TRBV12-4|TRBJ1-4|NA
TGTGCCAGCGGCCTCGGGGGCCGCCCGGAGAAACTGTTTTTT
CASGLGGRPEKLFF
>many|TRBV6-4|TRBJ1-6|TRBD1
TGTGCCAGCACCCGGGACAGGGAAATACATTCACCCCTCCACTTT
CASTRDREIHSPLHF
>NA|TRBV9|TRBJ1-6|TRBD1
TGTGCCAGCAGCGCTGGGGCCGGGACAGGGGGCAATTCACCCCTCCACTTT
CASSAGAGTGGNSPLHF
>NA|TRBV6-1|TRBJ1-2|NA
TGTGCCAGCAGTGTCGACGTGGGATGTAGAAAGACCTATAGCTACACCTTC
CASSVDVGCRKTYSYTF
>many|TRBV4-1|TRBJ1-5|TRBD1
TGCGCCAGCAGCGACGGGACAGGGTTTCAGCCCCAGCATTTT
CASSDGTGFQPQHF
>many|TRBV28|TRBJ1-4|NA
TGTGCCGGAAGAAAGACGGGAAGGAATGAAAAACTGTTTTTT
CAGRKTGRNEKLFF
>NA|TRBV12-3/TRBV12-4|TRBJ2-7|TRBD2
TGTGCCAGCAGTCTCCTAGCGGGGGCCTACGAGCGGTACTTC
CASSLLAGAYERYF
>many|TRBV3-2|TRBJ2-7|NA
TGTGCCAGCAGCCATGCTAGCGGGAGGAGGGAGCAGTACTTC
CASSHASGRREQYF
>many|TRBV7-2|TRBJ1-2|NA
TGTGCCAGCAGCCCCTATTCCAGAGACGGAAAGACCTATGGCTACACCTTC
CASSPYSRDGKTYGYTF
>many|TRBV7-8|TRBJ1-2|NA
TGTGCCAGCAGCTCCCCTTCAGGGCACTATGGCTACACCTTC
CASSSPSGHYGYTF
>NA|TRBV11-2|TRBJ2-7|NA
TGTGCCAGTCCTAGCCAGGGACACCCATTTTACGAGCGGTACTTC
CASPSQGHPFYERYF
>many|TRBV19|TRBJ1-5|NA
TGTGCCAGTAGTATAGGGAGGTGGCAGCCCCAGCATTTT
CASSIGRWQPQHF
>many|TRBV10-3|TRBJ1-2|NA
TGTGCCATCAGTGAGTCGGCCACACAGCCTAACTATGGCTACACCTTC
CAISESATQPNYGYTF
>many|TRBV5-1|TRBJ1-1|TRBD1
TGCGCCAGCAGCCATAGACAGGGGTTGAACACTGAAGCTTTCTTT
CASSHRQGLNTEAFF
>many|TRBV8-2|TRBJ1-2|NA
TGTGGCAGTTGTATTGTTGATAGCCGAAAGACCTATGGCTACACCTTC
CGSCIVDSRKTYGYTF
>many|TRBV9|TRBJ1-1|NA
TGTGCCAGCAGCGTAGGACAGAAGAACACTGAAGCTTTCTTT
CASSVGQKNTEAFF
>many|TRBV11-1|TRBJ1-2|NA
TGTGCCAGCAGCTTCTGCAGTAAGGCTGGAAAGACCTATGGCTACACCTTC
CASSFCSKAGKTYGYTF
>NA|TRBV2|TRBJ2-5|TRBD2
TGTGCCAGCAGCTTGACTAGCGGGGGGGCTCAAGAGACCCAGTACTTC
CASSLTSGGAQETQYF
>many|TRBV21-1|TRBJ1-1|NA
TGTGCCAGCCCTGAAACGGAGGACAGAGCGAACACTGAAGCTTTCTTT
CASPETEDRANTEAFF
>many|TRBV6-2/TRBV6-3|TRBJ1-2|NA
TGTGCCAGCAGTAAAAGAACCTGCATCGGAAAGACCTATGGCTACACCTTC
CASSKRTCIGKTYGYTF
>few|TRBV24-1|TRBJ1-2|NA
TGTGCCACCAGTCTCATGCATAGTACCAGAAAGACCTATGGCTACACCTTC
CATSLMHSTRKTYGYTF
>many|TRBV25-1|TRBJ2-5|NA
TGTGCCAGCAGTGACAATAAAAAACTGACAACACCTGGGACCCAGTACTTC
CASSDNKKLTTPGTQYF
>many|TRBV6-5|TRBJ1-4|TRBD1
TGTGCCAGCAGTTCCGCCGGGACAGGGAACGAAAAACTGTTTTTT
CASSSAGTGNEKLFF